The 2 T cell receptor beta chains below all came from one sample that was sequenced in a study of blood T cell repertoires in COVID-19. Repertoires were generated with immunoSEQ multiplex PCR, while TCRdb's copy carries only in-frame clones and drops some. Of 150,000 to 200,000 clones listed, 70% to 90% were seen once; the top ten hold around 2.3%. The specimen was peripheral blood. Receptors originate from a man aged 65 to 79 with active or convalescent COVID-19.

The CDR3: CASSDGTTSTDTQYF. In nucleotides, the CDR3 is TGTGCCAGCAGCGACGGGACTACCAGCACAGATACGCAGTATTTT. The chain has TRBV28 and TRBJ2-3; TRBD2 agrees at 7 bases. Germline lookup yields CDR1 MDHEN and CDR2 SYDVKM. V dropped 6 bases and J dropped 0; count of bases not matched to a gene: 6. This CDR3 is 15 amino acids long.

J is TRBJ2-2 and V is TRBV18; no reliable D call. The CDR3 consists of 14 residues. Germline lookup yields CDR1 KGHSH and CDR2 LQKENI. Trimming left V 0 bases short and J 5 bases short, with 7 bases between. The CDR3 nucleotides are TGTGCCAGCTCACCACCATTAGTTACCGGGGAGCTGTTTTTT. The encoded protein is CASSPPLVTGELFF.